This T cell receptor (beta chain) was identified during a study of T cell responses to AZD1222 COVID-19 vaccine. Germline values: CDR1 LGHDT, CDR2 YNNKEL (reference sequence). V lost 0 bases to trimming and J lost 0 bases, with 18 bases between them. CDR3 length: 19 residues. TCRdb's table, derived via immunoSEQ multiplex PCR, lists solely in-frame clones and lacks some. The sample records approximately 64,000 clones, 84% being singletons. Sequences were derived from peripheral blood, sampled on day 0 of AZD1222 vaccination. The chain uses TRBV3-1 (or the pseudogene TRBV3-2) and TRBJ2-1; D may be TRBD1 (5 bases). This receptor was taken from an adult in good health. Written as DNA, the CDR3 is TGTGCCAGCAGCCAAGATTTCGTACAGGCCTTACCCTCCTACAATGAGCAGTTCTTC. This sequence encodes CASSQDFVQALPSYNEQFF.